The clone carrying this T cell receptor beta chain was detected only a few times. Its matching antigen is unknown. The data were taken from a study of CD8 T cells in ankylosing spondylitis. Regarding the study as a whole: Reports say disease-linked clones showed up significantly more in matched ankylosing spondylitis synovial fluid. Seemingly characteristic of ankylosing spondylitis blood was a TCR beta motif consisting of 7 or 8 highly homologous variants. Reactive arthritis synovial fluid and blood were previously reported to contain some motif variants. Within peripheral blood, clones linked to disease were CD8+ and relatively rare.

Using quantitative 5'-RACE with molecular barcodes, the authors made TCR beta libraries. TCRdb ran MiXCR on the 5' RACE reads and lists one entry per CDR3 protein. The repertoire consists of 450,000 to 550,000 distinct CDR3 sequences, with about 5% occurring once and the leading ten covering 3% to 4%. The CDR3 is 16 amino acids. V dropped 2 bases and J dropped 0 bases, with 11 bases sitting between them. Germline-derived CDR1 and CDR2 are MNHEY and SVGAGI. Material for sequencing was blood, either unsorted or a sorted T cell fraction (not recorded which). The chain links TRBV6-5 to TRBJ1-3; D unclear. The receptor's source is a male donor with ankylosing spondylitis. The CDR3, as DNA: TGTGCCAGCAGTTACGGAGGATTCAACTCTGGAAACACCATATATTTT. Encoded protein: CASSYGGFNSGNTIYF.